This entry concerns a single TCR beta chain. As yet, its antigen is unknown. This CDR3 has 16 amino acids. CDR1 and CDR2 (germline): LNHDA, SQIVND (reference sequence). Trimming left V 6 bases short and J 0 bases short, with 17 bases between. This record comes from a study of vaccination and CD4 T cells after COVID-19. The wider study: With a range of 35 to 161, the median interval from diagnosis to drawing post-COVID samples was 100 to 110 days.

The Oncomine TCR Beta short-read assay sequenced DNA from cultured CD4+ T cells. DNA came from CD4+ T cells after culture. TCRdb re-called the PCR reads through MiXCR, storing one row per CDR3 protein. The sample carries roughly 26,000 distinct CDR3 sequences, 35% to 40% recorded once. Time point given: late sampling 161 to 241 days after vaccination in three convalescent patients. Treatment reported: approximately 10-day PBMC culture with coronavirus spike peptide pools or control peptides (ViraFEST assay). Sequencing used CD4+ T cells from blood, cultured in vitro, obtained about 7 months after SARS-CoV-2 vaccination. The chain joins TRBV19 to TRBJ2-5, with D possibly matching TRBD2 (5 bases). The clonotype comes from a human donor who had recovered from COVID-19. The CDR3 DNA reads as TGTGCCAGTAGCGGGTCAGTCAGGAGGTACCAAGAGACCCAGTACTTC. This codes for CASSGSVRRYQETQYF.